This TCR beta chain was recovered during a study of blood T cells in healthy people across ages. Germline V gene data show CDR1 as MNHEY and CDR2 as SVGEGT. The J segment lost 10 bases and the V segment lost 1 base, leaving 7 bases of the junction unmatched. The CDR3 sequence is 15 residues long. With respect to this clonotype: Its antigen is as yet unknown.

Study-wide points: Unsorted PBMC material precluded a definitive naive versus antigen-experienced comparison. Long-lived donors exceeded aged donors in naive CD4+ cells and diversity. It was held that the diversity estimates obtained from one million T cells were underestimates.

PCR was performed a second time for about 7 to 12 cycles using a sample-barcoded 5' primer and a J-beta primer mix. Every cDNA molecule carried a tag from a template-switch adaptor bearing 12 random nucleotides. Using its own MiXCR run on the 5' RACE reads, TCRdb lists one record per CDR3 protein. Here the sample spans over 1,500,000 distinct CDR3 sequences, around 50% being singletons. This clonotype was obtained from a middle-aged woman in good health. Sequenced sample: blood. The gene calls are TRBV6-2 or TRBV6-3 and TRBJ2-1; 10 bases agree with TRBD2. CDR3 amino acids: CASSYYSSGGREQFF. In nucleotides, the CDR3 is TGTGCCAGCAGTTACTACTCTAGCGGGGGCCGCGAGCAGTTCTTC.